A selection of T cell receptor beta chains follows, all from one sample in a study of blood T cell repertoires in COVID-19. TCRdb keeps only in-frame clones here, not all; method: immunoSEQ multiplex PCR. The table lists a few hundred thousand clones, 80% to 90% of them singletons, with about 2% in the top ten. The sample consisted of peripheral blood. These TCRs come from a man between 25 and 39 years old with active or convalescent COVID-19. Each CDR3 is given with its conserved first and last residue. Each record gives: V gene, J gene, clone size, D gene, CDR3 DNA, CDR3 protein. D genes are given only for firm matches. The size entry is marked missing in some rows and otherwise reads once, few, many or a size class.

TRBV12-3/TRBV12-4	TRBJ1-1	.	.	TGTGCCAGCAGTTTACTAGGCACTGAAGCTTTCTTT	CASSLLGTEAFF
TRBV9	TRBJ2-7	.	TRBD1	TGTGCCAGCAGCCCCCCCGCCGGGACAGACTACGAGCAGTACTTC	CASSPPAGTDYEQYF
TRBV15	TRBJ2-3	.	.	TGTGCCACCAGCAGCCTACTAGGTATTGCGCAGTATTTT	CATSSLLGIAQYF
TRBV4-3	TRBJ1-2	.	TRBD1	TGCGCCAGCAGCCAAACCGGGACAGGGGCGGGAGGCTACACCTTC	CASSQTGTGAGGYTF
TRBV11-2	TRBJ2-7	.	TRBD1	TGTGCCAGCAGCCTCCTACCGGGACAGGGAGCCTACGAGCAGTACTTC	CASSLLPGQGAYEQYF
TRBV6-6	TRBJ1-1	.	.	TGTGCCAGCAGTTATAGACAGAACACTGAAGCTTTCTTT	CASSYRQNTEAFF
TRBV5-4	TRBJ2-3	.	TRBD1	TGTGCCAGCAGCTTGGGAAGGGGGCCTATAACGGATACGCAGTATTTT	CASSLGRGPITDTQYF
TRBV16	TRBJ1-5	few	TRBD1	TGTGCCAGCAGCCGTACAGGGGACCGAAGTCAGCCCCAGCATTTT	CASSRTGDRSQPQHF
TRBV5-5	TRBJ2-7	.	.	TGTGCCAGCAGCTTGTGGGCGGGGTTCTACGAGCAGTACTTC	CASSLWAGFYEQYF
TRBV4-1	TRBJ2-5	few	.	TGCGCCAGCAGCCAAGGGATGACGGAGGAGACCCAGTACTTC	CASSQGMTEETQYF
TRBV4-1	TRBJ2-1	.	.	TGCGCCAGCAGCCAAGCGGTCGCGTTTAATGAGCAGTTCTTC	CASSQAVAFNEQFF
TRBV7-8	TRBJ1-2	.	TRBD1	TGTGCCAGCAGCTTAGCTGAAGAAGGGACAGGGAATGGCTACACCTTC	CASSLAEEGTGNGYTF
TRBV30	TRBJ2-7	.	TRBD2	TGTGCCTGGAGTGGTCTAGCGGGGAGGTACGAGCAGTACTTC	CAWSGLAGRYEQYF
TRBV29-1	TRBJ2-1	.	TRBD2	TGCAGCGTTGTGGGGCGTCTAGCGGGGGGCGCGAGCTCCTACAATGAGCAGTTCTTC	CSVVGRLAGGASSYNEQFF
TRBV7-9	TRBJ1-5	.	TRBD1	TGTGCCAGCAGCTTAGGGCACGACAGGGGGCTCAATCAGCCCCAGCATTTT	CASSLGHDRGLNQPQHF
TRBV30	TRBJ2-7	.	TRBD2	TGTGCCTGGAGTCCAAAAACAAGGCGTAGCGGGGCCTCCTACGAGCAGTACTTC	CAWSPKTRRSGASYEQYF
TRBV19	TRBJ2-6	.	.	TGTGCCAGTAGTATAGATCGTGAGATCTCTGGGGCCAACGTCCTGACTTTC	CASSIDREISGANVLTF
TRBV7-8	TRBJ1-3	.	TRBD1	TGTGCCAGCAGCTTATGGACAGGGAACTCTGGAAACACCATATATTTT	CASSLWTGNSGNTIYF
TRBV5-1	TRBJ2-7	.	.	TGCGCCAGCAGCTTAGGGGACAAGAGCTACGAGCAGTACTTC	CASSLGDKSYEQYF
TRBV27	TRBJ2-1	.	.	TGTGCCAGCAGTTTATTAACGATTTACGGGAATCCGTCCTACAATGAGCAGTTCTTC	CASSLLTIYGNPSYNEQFF
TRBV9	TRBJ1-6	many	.	TGTGCCAGCAGCGTAGAAATGGGCTCGGATTCACCCCTCCACTTT	CASSVEMGSDSPLHF
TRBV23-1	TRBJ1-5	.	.	TGCGCCAGCAGTCAGGGACTCTCCAATCAGCCCCAGCATTTT	CASSQGLSNQPQHF
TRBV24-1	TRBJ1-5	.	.	TGTGCCACCAGTGACCTTGGACGGGAGAGTCCCCAGCCCCAGCATTTT	CATSDLGRESPQPQHF
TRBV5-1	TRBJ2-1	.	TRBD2	TGCGCCAGCAGCCCGACTAGCGTTGCCTACAATGAGCAGTTCTTC	CASSPTSVAYNEQFF
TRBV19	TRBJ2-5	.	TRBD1	TGTGCCAGTAGTACGGGACAGGGCGGGGAGACCCAGTACTTC	CASSTGQGGETQYF
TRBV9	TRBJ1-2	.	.	TGTGCCAGCAGCGTAGGTCTGCGGCAGGGCCGGGTAGATGGCTACACCTTC	CASSVGLRQGRVDGYTF
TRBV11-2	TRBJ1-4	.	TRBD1	TGTGCCAGCAGCAAGTACAGGGGGCGGCGGGAAAAACTGTTTTTT	CASSKYRGRREKLFF
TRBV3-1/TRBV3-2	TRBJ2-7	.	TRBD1	TGTGCCAGCAGCCAAGATCTAGGAAGCAGGGGGCGGCAGTACTTC	CASSQDLGSRGRQYF
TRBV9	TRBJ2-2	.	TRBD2	TGTGCCAGCAGCGTACAGACTAGCGGGGACACCGGGGAGCTGTTTTTT	CASSVQTSGDTGELFF
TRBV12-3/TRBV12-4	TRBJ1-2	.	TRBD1	TGTGCCAGCAGTTTGACAGGGAACTATGGCTACACCTTC	CASSLTGNYGYTF
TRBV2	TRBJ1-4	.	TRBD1	TGTGCCAGCAGTGAAGCGTTGGGGACAGACTATAATGAAAAACTGTTTTTT	CASSEALGTDYNEKLFF
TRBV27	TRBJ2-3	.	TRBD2	TGTGCCAGCAGTTTGACGGGGGGGCCTTACACAGATACGCAGTATTTT	CASSLTGGPYTDTQYF
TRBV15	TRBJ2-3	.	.	TGTGCCACCAGCAGAGATCTAACGGAGGATACGCAGTATTTT	CATSRDLTEDTQYF
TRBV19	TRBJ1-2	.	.	TGTGCCACCTTAGGGGATAACTATGGCTACACCTTC	CATLGDNYGYTF
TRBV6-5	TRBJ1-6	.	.	TGTGCCAGCAAAGCGGGATTATATAATTCACCCCTCCACTTT	CASKAGLYNSPLHF
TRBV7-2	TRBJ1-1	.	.	TGTGCCAGCAGCTTATGGGGGGGCCCCTCAAACACTGAAGCTTTCTTT	CASSLWGGPSNTEAFF